The rows below give T cell receptor beta chains drawn from one sample of a study of cytomegalovirus exposure and HLA in healthy donors. TCRdb's table, derived via immunoSEQ multiplex PCR, lists solely in-frame clones and lacks some. The table lists around 150,000 clones, 84% of them singletons. Sequenced: PBMCs. The receptors were sampled from a boy aged 2 to 10 in good health and CMV-seronegative. The CDR3 runs from the conserved cysteine through the conserved F or W. Fields, in order: D gene, clone size, J gene, CDR3 length, V gene, CDR3 DNA, CDR3 protein. A D gene is named only where the DNA matches it firmly. Where a row states a size, it is once, few, many or the class of an expanded clone; other rows omit it.

D: .
size: .
J: TRBJ1-2
length: 17
V: TRBV14
DNA: TGTGCCAGCAGCCGCCAAAGCCCGGGACTGGGGAACTATGGCTACACCTTC
CDR3: CASSRQSPGLGNYGYTF

D: .
size: .
J: TRBJ2-2
length: 13
V: TRBV6-6
DNA: TGTGCCAGCAGTTCTTCCGGGATCGGGGAGCTGTTTTTT
CDR3: CASSSSGIGELFF

D: TRBD1
size: .
J: TRBJ1-1
length: 15
V: TRBV5-4
DNA: TGTGCCAGCAGCAAACCCGGACAGGGGGCCATTGAAGCTTTCTTT
CDR3: CASSKPGQGAIEAFF

D: .
size: .
J: TRBJ2-1
length: 16
V: TRBV6-5
DNA: TGTGCCAGCAGTTACTCGGGCAGGCCTCGAAACAATGAGCAGTTCTTC
CDR3: CASSYSGRPRNNEQFF

D: TRBD2
size: .
J: TRBJ2-7
length: 18
V: TRBV15
DNA: TGTGCCACCAGCAGAGTCGTAGGGACTAGCGGGAAGGGCTACGAGCAGTACTTC
CDR3: CATSRVVGTSGKGYEQYF

D: .
size: .
J: TRBJ1-1
length: 16
V: TRBV6-6
DNA: TGTGCCAGCAGGGACGGGCGGGAGTACTTGAACACTGAAGCTTTCTTT
CDR3: CASRDGREYLNTEAFF

D: .
size: .
J: TRBJ2-1
length: 16
V: TRBV13
DNA: TGTGCCAGCCGTTGGAAAGGCACAGGAAAGAACAATGAGCAGTTCTTC
CDR3: CASRWKGTGKNNEQFF

D: .
size: few
J: TRBJ1-1
length: 15
V: TRBV6-4
DNA: TGTGCCAGCAGTGTAGGGGCGGCTGAGAACACTGAAGCTTTCTTT
CDR3: CASSVGAAENTEAFF

D: .
size: .
J: TRBJ2-1
length: 15
V: TRBV9
DNA: TGTGCCAGCAGCGTAGATCTCAGGGGAGGGGATGAGCAGTTCTTC
CDR3: CASSVDLRGGDEQFF

D: TRBD1
size: .
J: TRBJ1-4
length: 15
V: TRBV25-1
DNA: TGTGCCAGCAGTGGGCGGACAGGGCTGGAAGAAAAACTGTTTTTT
CDR3: CASSGRTGLEEKLFF

D: .
size: .
J: TRBJ1-3
length: 19
V: TRBV5-1
DNA: TGCGCCAGCAGCTTGGTTTATTTTCGGGGTAACGGCTCTGGAAACACCATATATTTT
CDR3: CASSLVYFRGNGSGNTIYF

D: TRBD2
size: few
J: TRBJ2-7
length: 13
V: TRBV2
DNA: TGTGCCACCCGACCGGGACTAGCTAGCGAGCAGTACTTC
CDR3: CATRPGLASEQYF

D: .
size: .
J: TRBJ2-1
length: 11
V: TRBV20-1
DNA: TGCAGTGCTAGGGTAGTGAATGAGCAGTTCTTC
CDR3: CSARVVNEQFF

D: .
size: .
J: TRBJ2-7
length: 14
V: TRBV5-1
DNA: TGCGCCAGCAGCCTCGTGGCAGGGTCCTACGAGCAGTACTTC
CDR3: CASSLVAGSYEQYF

D: TRBD2
size: .
J: TRBJ2-1
length: 14
V: TRBV28
DNA: TGTGCCAGCAGTACTAGCGGAAACTACAATGAGCAGTTCTTC
CDR3: CASSTSGNYNEQFF

D: .
size: .
J: TRBJ2-7
length: 14
V: TRBV15
DNA: TGTGCCACCAGCAGAGTTGAGCGGGCCTACGAGCAGTACTTC
CDR3: CATSRVERAYEQYF

D: .
size: .
J: TRBJ2-3
length: 18
V: TRBV15
DNA: TGTGCCACCAGCAGAGATTTGACAGGTCTAAATCGCGCAGATACGCAGTATTTT
CDR3: CATSRDLTGLNRADTQYF

D: TRBD1
size: .
J: TRBJ2-2
length: 14
V: TRBV9
DNA: TGTGCCAGCGGTACCGGGACAGGGTCCGGGGAGCTGTTTTTT
CDR3: CASGTGTGSGELFF

D: TRBD2
size: .
J: TRBJ2-2
length: 17
V: TRBV7-8
DNA: TGTGCCAGCAGCTTAAAACTAGCGGGGGGGCTCACCGGGGAGCTGTTTTTT
CDR3: CASSLKLAGGLTGELFF

D: TRBD1
size: .
J: TRBJ1-1
length: 15
V: TRBV25-1
DNA: TGTGCCAGCAGTGAATTTAAGGGGGCCAACACTGAAGCTTTCTTT
CDR3: CASSEFKGANTEAFF

D: TRBD1
size: .
J: TRBJ1-1
length: 14
V: TRBV5-4
DNA: TGTGCCAGCAGCCCGCGGACAGGAGACACTGAAGCTTTCTTT
CDR3: CASSPRTGDTEAFF

D: .
size: .
J: TRBJ1-1
length: 15
V: TRBV30
DNA: TGTGCCTGGACGCCCCCGAGGACAGTGGTATCTGAAGCTTTCTTT
CDR3: CAWTPPRTVVSEAFF

D: .
size: .
J: TRBJ1-6
length: 16
V: TRBV7-9
DNA: TGTTCCAGCAGCCCCACAAACGGGGGATATAATTCACCCCTCCACTTT
CDR3: CSSSPTNGGYNSPLHF

D: .
size: once
J: TRBJ1-3
length: 14
V: TRBV7-9
DNA: TGTGCCAGCGCCCAACAACACTCTGGAAACACCATATATTTT
CDR3: CASAQQHSGNTIYF

D: .
size: .
J: TRBJ1-2
length: 11
V: TRBV2
DNA: TGTGCGGGGAGGGAAGAGGATGGCTACACCTTC
CDR3: CAGREEDGYTF

D: TRBD1
size: .
J: TRBJ2-7
length: 15
V: TRBV7-6
DNA: TGTGCCAGCAGCTCAGAGACAGGGAGAACCTACGAGCAGTACTTC
CDR3: CASSSETGRTYEQYF

D: TRBD1
size: .
J: TRBJ2-7
length: 16
V: TRBV18
DNA: TGTGCCAGCTCCCAAGCCCCGGGACAGGGGCTCTACGAGCAGTACTTC
CDR3: CASSQAPGQGLYEQYF

D: TRBD1
size: .
J: TRBJ1-2
length: 14
V: TRBV7-2
DNA: TGTGCCAGCAGCTCAGGGACAGGATTTGATGGCTACACCTTC
CDR3: CASSSGTGFDGYTF

D: .
size: .
J: TRBJ2-7
length: 14
V: TRBV4-3
DNA: TGCGCCAGCAGCCAAGGGTTTAGCTCCTACGAGCAGTACTTC
CDR3: CASSQGFSSYEQYF

D: TRBD2
size: .
J: TRBJ2-1
length: 18
V: TRBV25-1
DNA: TGTGCCAGCAGTGAGGCCGGGACTAGCGGGAGGATGTACAATGAGCAGTTCTTC
CDR3: CASSEAGTSGRMYNEQFF

D: .
size: .
J: TRBJ1-5
length: 19
V: TRBV28
DNA: TGTGCCAGCAGTCAAGGAGGGGCCCCGGGGGTTTATAGCAATCAGCCCCAGCATTTT
CDR3: CASSQGGAPGVYSNQPQHF

D: .
size: .
J: TRBJ2-6
length: 15
V: TRBV5-1
DNA: TGCGCCAGCAGCGCGTACACATCTGGGGCCAACGCCCTGACTTTC
CDR3: CASSAYTSGANALTF

D: TRBD1
size: .
J: TRBJ1-6
length: 19
V: TRBV13
DNA: TGTGCCAGCAGCCGAAATTCTCCGGGGACAGGGGGGAAGGGGTCACCCCTCCACTTT
CDR3: CASSRNSPGTGGKGSPLHF

D: TRBD1
size: .
J: TRBJ1-2
length: 15
V: TRBV6-6
DNA: TGTGCCAGCAGTCCCGGGACAGGGGGGTTTTTAGGCTACACCTTC
CDR3: CASSPGTGGFLGYTF

D: TRBD2
size: .
J: TRBJ2-1
length: 15
V: TRBV7-8
DNA: TGTGCCAGCAGCTCGGAGAGGAGCGGGATAGGAGAGCAGTTCTTC
CDR3: CASSSERSGIGEQFF

D: TRBD1
size: .
J: TRBJ2-7
length: 16
V: TRBV7-9
DNA: TGTGCCAGCAGCTTAGGTGGGACAGGGGGCCTCTACGAGCAGTACTTC
CDR3: CASSLGGTGGLYEQYF

D: TRBD2
size: .
J: TRBJ2-1
length: 15
V: TRBV6-5
DNA: TGTGCCAGCAGTTACCGGGGACTAGCGGTCAATGAGCAGTTCTTC
CDR3: CASSYRGLAVNEQFF

D: TRBD1
size: .
J: TRBJ1-5
length: 16
V: TRBV4-3
DNA: TGCGCCAGCAGCCAAGACCGGGACAGGGGCAATCAGCCCCAGCATTTT
CDR3: CASSQDRDRGNQPQHF

D: .
size: .
J: TRBJ1-1
length: 16
V: TRBV19
DNA: TGTGCCAGTGAGAAACAGGGACCTAACCCGAACACTGAAGCTTTCTTT
CDR3: CASEKQGPNPNTEAFF

D: TRBD1
size: once
J: TRBJ2-2
length: 15
V: TRBV2
DNA: TGTGCCAGCAGTGGTTGGGACAGCAACACCGGGGAGCTGTTTTTT
CDR3: CASSGWDSNTGELFF

D: .
size: .
J: TRBJ2-7
length: 10
V: TRBV10-2
DNA: TGCGCCAGTAGAGACTACGAGCAGTACTTC
CDR3: CASRDYEQYF

D: .
size: .
J: TRBJ2-7
length: 12
V: TRBV7-2
DNA: TGTGCCAGCAGCTCGACCTGGGACAAGCAGTACTTC
CDR3: CASSSTWDKQYF

D: .
size: .
J: TRBJ1-5
length: 15
V: TRBV6-5
DNA: TGTGCCAGCGGACGGGGATCTTTTAGCAATCAGCCCCAGCATTTT
CDR3: CASGRGSFSNQPQHF

D: .
size: .
J: TRBJ2-7
length: 15
V: TRBV7-2
DNA: TGTGCCAGCAGCTTCGGACTCACTTACGCCTACGAGCAGTACTTC
CDR3: CASSFGLTYAYEQYF

D: .
size: .
J: TRBJ1-1
length: 15
V: TRBV7-9
DNA: TGTGCCAGCAGCTTGTACGAGGGTGGAGTCGCTGAAGCTTTCTTT
CDR3: CASSLYEGGVAEAFF

D: TRBD2
size: .
J: TRBJ2-2
length: 15
V: TRBV27
DNA: TGTGCCAGCAGTTTATATTGGGAGGGCCCCGGGGAGCTGTTTTTT
CDR3: CASSLYWEGPGELFF

D: .
size: .
J: TRBJ2-1
length: 13
V: TRBV27
DNA: TGTGCCAGCAGTAGTGGACTCAACAATGAGCAGTTCTTC
CDR3: CASSSGLNNEQFF

D: TRBD2
size: .
J: TRBJ2-5
length: 15
V: TRBV9
DNA: TGTGCCAGCAGCCTTCAAGGTGGGAGGGGCGAGACCCAGTACTTC
CDR3: CASSLQGGRGETQYF

D: .
size: .
J: TRBJ2-1
length: 15
V: TRBV5-1
DNA: TGCGCCAGCAGCTTGTTGTGGGAGCGGTACAATGAGCAGTTCTTC
CDR3: CASSLLWERYNEQFF

D: .
size: .
J: TRBJ1-2
length: 15
V: TRBV14
DNA: TGTGCCAGCAGCCAAGGGAAGGGACTTAACTATGGCTACACCTTC
CDR3: CASSQGKGLNYGYTF